The 28 T cell receptor beta chains listed next were all sequenced from one sample in a study of CD8 T cells in ankylosing spondylitis (dated by TCRdb to 2017 to 2019). Receptor libraries were prepared by 5' RACE. Sequenced on an Illumina HiSeq 2500. TCRdb reanalyzed the raw reads on its own, using fastp at Q25 for trimming and MiXCR for clone calling, and kept in-frame beta chains. Entries are consolidated by CDR3 protein sequence, retaining the most common genes and DNA. The sample table contains around 450,000 distinct CDR3 sequences; only one count was recorded for approximately 26% of them. Roughly 0.9% of the sample lies in the top ten. Their recognized antigens are unknown. General conclusions and limits of the study: A TCR beta motif of about eight highly homologous amino acid variants appeared characteristic of blood from ankylosing spondylitis patients.

The sample taken for sequencing was blood, either unsorted or a sorted T cell fraction (not recorded which). The receptors shown here come from a male donor with ankylosing spondylitis.

This clonotype turned up a few times. The chain couples TRBV7-2 to TRBJ2-1; TRBD2 might be the D (6 bases). V lost 4 bases and J 5 bases, leaving 12 bases between the germline ends. Germline assignment: CDR1 SGHTA and CDR2 FQGNSA. The CDR3 has 14 amino acids. CDR3 sequence (DNA): TGTGCCAGCAGCTCCTTTCGGACTAACAATGAGCAGTTCTTC. Translation: CASSSFRTNNEQFF.

V and J are TRBV10-2 and TRBJ2-1; D is unresolved. Germline lookup yields CDR1 WSHSY and CDR2 SAAADI. Trimming left V 7 bases short and J 4 bases short, with 11 bases between. The CDR3 contains 13 residues. This chain's CDR3 is CASTVAQYNEQFF. CDR3 in DNA: TGCGCCAGCACGGTAGCTCAATACAATGAGCAGTTCTTC.

In the case of this clonotype: At one of its ends the junction is not consistent with the germline gene, which may arise from a read error. The rearrangement links TRBV7-8 to TRBJ2-3; possibly TRBD2 for D (5 bases). Germline values: CDR1 SGHVS, CDR2 FQNEAQ. The CDR3 covers 14 residues. This chain's CDR3 is CASILRGFTDTQYF. The CDR3 DNA reads TGTGCCAGCATCTTACGGGGTTTCACAGATACGCAGTATTTT.

This clonotype was observed a handful of times. The J gene is TRBJ2-2, the V gene TRBV15; D gene ambiguous. Germline V gene lookup returns CDR1 LNHNV and CDR2 YYDKDF (reference sequence). The CDR3 consists of 12 residues. The V end was cut by 3 bases, the J end by 3 bases, with 2 bases between. The CDR3 spells CATSRHTGELFF. CDR3 coding DNA: TGTGCCACCAGCAGGCACACCGGGGAGCTGTTTTTT. The whole variable domain, filled in from reference TRBV15 and TRBJ2-2, reads DAMVIQNPRYQVTQFGKPVTLSCSQTLNHNVMYWYQQKSSQAPKLLFHYYDKDFNNEADTPDNFQSRRPNTSFCFLDIRSPGLGDTAMYLCATSRHTGELFFGEGSRLTVL.

This chain uses TRBV20-1 with TRBJ2-7; TRBD1 matches 8 bases. With V trimmed by 5 bases and J by 6 bases, 12 bases remained unmatched. Per the germline V gene, CDR1 is DFQATT and CDR2 is SNEGSKA (reference sequence). The CDR3 length is 14 residues. CDR3 nucleotides: TGCAGTGCTGCCCCCCCCCAGGGGGCCGGCGAGCAGTACTTC. Residues: CSAAPPQGAGEQYF.

The rearrangement joins TRBV20-1 to TRBJ2-5; maybe TRBD1 (5 bases). The CDR3 is 14 residues long. The germline V and J ends were trimmed by 6 bases and 3 bases, with 17 bases remaining between them. Germline CDR1 is DFQATT and CDR2 is SNEGSKA (reference sequence). The CDR3 loop is CSAEIRGWKETQYF. The CDR3 bases are TGCAGTGCCGAAATTAGGGGATGGAAAGAGACCCAGTACTTC.

The chain uses TRBV6-6 and TRBJ1-5; no clear D. The CDR3 has 13 residues. Germline V lookup: CDR1 MNHNY, CDR2 SVGAGI (reference sequence). Trimming shortened V by 2 bases and J by 4 bases, and 6 bases separated the two germline ends. The CDR3 sequence: CASSYDGNQPQHF. Here the CDR3 DNA reads TGTGCCAGCAGTTACGACGGGAATCAGCCCCAGCATTTT.

This clonotype was counted a few times. The chain joins TRBV4-2 to TRBJ1-4; 12 nucleotides line up with TRBD1. In germline, CDR1 is LGHNA, CDR2 YNFKEQ. The CDR3 consists of 19 residues. Unmatched junction bases numbered 8, after V lost 1 base and J lost 2 bases. The CDR3 spells CASSQVGTGGVGTNEKLFF. The DNA for the CDR3 is TGTGCCAGCAGCCAAGTCGGGACAGGGGGCGTAGGCACTAATGAAAAACTGTTTTTT.

The CDR3 sequence: CASSYSTTSSQETQYF. In nucleotides, the CDR3 is TGTGCCAGCAGTTACTCGACGACTAGCAGCCAAGAGACCCAGTACTTC. This chain uses TRBV6-5 with TRBJ2-5; 7 bases fit TRBD2. Germline-derived CDR1 and CDR2 are MNHEY and SVGAGI. This CDR3 spans 16 amino acids. V shed 0 bases, J shed 1 base, and the junction held 5 bases outside the gene matches.

This chain uses TRBV7-8 with TRBJ2-3; D call uncertain. CDR3 length: 13 residues. The germline gives CDR1 SGHVS, CDR2 FQNEAQ. V was pared by 5 bases and J by 4 bases, with 10 bases between. CDR3 sequence reads: CASSPVVPDTQYF. CDR3 DNA sequence: TGTGCCAGCAGCCCCGTGGTTCCAGATACGCAGTATTTT.

The table lists this clonotype with a count of one. The chain employs TRBV11-2 and TRBJ2-7; D is unresolved. This CDR3 has 12 residues. The germline CDR1 and CDR2 sequences are SGHAT and FQNNGV. The V gene lost 5 bases and the J gene lost 6 bases, with 11 bases spanning the gap. CDR3 region: CASSAGVAEQYV. CDR3 DNA: TGTGCCAGCAGCGCAGGTGTTGCCGAGCAGTACGTC.

This clonotype was counted a few times. The chain links TRBV12-3 or TRBV12-4 to TRBJ1-6; no reliable D call. The CDR3 runs to 15 residues. V was cut by 5 bases and J by 8 bases, with 16 bases left in between. DNA for the CDR3: TGTGCCAGCAGTCCCGGGCCCTGGAATTATTCACCCCTCCACTTT. Its translation is CASSPGPWNYSPLHF.

This clonotype was seen a handful of times. V usage is TRBV5-6 and J usage is TRBJ1-3; 12 nucleotides line up with TRBD1. Germline assignment: CDR1 SGHDT and CDR2 YYEEEE. This CDR3 comprises 14 residues. J lost 7 bases, V lost 5 bases, and 4 bases had no gene match. The CDR3 DNA reads TGTGCCAGCAGGACCGGGACAGGGGGCAACACCATATATTTT. It translates to CASRTGTGGNTIYF.

The chain recombines TRBV20-1 with TRBJ2-7; 12 bases fit TRBD2. This CDR3 is 13 amino acids long. Germline V gives CDR1 DFQATT, CDR2 SNEGSKA (reference sequence). V gave up 5 bases and J gave up 6 bases; unmatched junction bases: 5. Here the CDR3 DNA reads TGCAGTGCTCCGACTAGCGGGAGAGCCGAGCAGTACTTC. Translating gives CSAPTSGRAEQYF.

The V call is TRBV12-3 or TRBV12-4, the J call TRBJ1-1; possible D gene TRBD1, 5 bases. Trimming stripped 3 bases from V and 7 bases from J, with 18 bases between. The CDR3 extends over 15 amino acids. CDR3 sequence: CASSFLLGREGEAFF. CDR3 DNA sequence: TGTGCCAGCAGTTTTTTACTTGGCAGGGAGGGTGAAGCTTTCTTT.

This clonotype was observed a few times. The chain combines TRBV2 with TRBJ2-1; 11 nucleotides match TRBD1. Germline CDR1 is SNHLY and CDR2 is FYNNEI. The CDR3 runs to 15 residues. Germline trimming cut 5 bases from V and 8 bases from J; bases unmatched to any gene: 8. The CDR3: CASSIRDRGVYEQFF. For the CDR3, the DNA is TGTGCCAGCAGTATCCGGGACAGGGGGGTCTATGAGCAGTTCTTC.

This clonotype has just a few counts. The gene calls are TRBV20-1 and TRBJ2-1, with 10 bases identical to TRBD2. From germline, CDR1 is DFQATT and CDR2 SNEGSKA (reference sequence). The CDR3 runs 14 residues. The trim removed 6 bases at V and 4 bases at J, leaving 6 bases unmatched. The CDR3 spells CSAPLGLAYNEQFF. In DNA form, the CDR3 reads TGCAGTGCCCCGCTGGGACTAGCGTACAATGAGCAGTTCTTC.

This chain's CDR3 is CASSLPRTPTLDTQYF. Here the CDR3 DNA reads TGTGCCAGTAGTCTCCCCCGCACCCCGACTCTGGATACGCAGTATTTT. The chain recombines TRBV19 with TRBJ2-3; D is undetermined. Germline V gene data show CDR1 as LNHDA and CDR2 as SQIVND (reference sequence). V dropped 5 bases and J dropped 6 bases, with 21 bases sitting between them. The CDR3 extends over 16 amino acids.

In this sample, this clonotype turned up a few times. The rearrangement joins TRBV3-1 to TRBJ1-4, with no clear D. Germline CDR1 LGHDT, CDR2 YNNKEL (reference sequence). This CDR3 has 13 residues. The V gene lost 3 bases and the J gene lost 7 bases, with 9 bases spanning the gap. The CDR3 coding sequence is TGTGCCAGCAGCCACGCAGGTGGTGAAAAACTGTTTTTT. Encoded protein: CASSHAGGEKLFF.

The chain recombines TRBV15 with TRBJ2-1; no clear D. The germline V and J ends were trimmed by 4 bases and 5 bases, with 6 bases remaining between them. The CDR3 runs to 12 residues. From germline, CDR1 is LNHNV and CDR2 YYDKDF (reference sequence). CDR3 coding DNA: TGTGCCACCAGCACTAGAGACAATGAGCAGTTCTTC. It yields the protein CATSTRDNEQFF.

This clonotype was detected only a few times. The chain uses TRBV5-1 and TRBJ2-2, with 8 bases fitting TRBD2. Trimming took 4 bases from V and 3 from J; bases not matched to a gene: 8. Germline values: CDR1 SGHRS, CDR2 YFSETQ. This CDR3 contains 16 residues. The CDR3 region has the DNA TGCGCCAGCAGCCCACAGACTAGCGCGGACACCGGGGAGCTGTTTTTT. This translates into CASSPQTSADTGELFF.

The chain is built from TRBV4-2 and TRBJ1-1; 8 nucleotides line up with TRBD1. The trim removed 0 bases at V and 7 bases at J, leaving 4 bases unmatched. The germline CDR1 and CDR2 sequences are LGHNA and YNFKEQ. This CDR3 has 14 amino acids. The DNA for the CDR3 is TGTGCCAGCAGCCAAGACAGGGGGCTGGGTGAAGCTTTCTTT. It encodes CASSQDRGLGEAFF.

V usage is TRBV27 and J usage is TRBJ1-1, with D perhaps TRBD1 (5 bases). The V gene lost 5 bases and the J gene lost 1 base, with 11 bases spanning the gap. The CDR3 runs to 14 residues. CDR1 is MNHEY and CDR2 is SMNVEV in the germline V gene (reference sequence). The CDR3 DNA reads as TGTGCCAGCAGTACCCGACAGCAGAACACTGAAGCTTTCTTT. Its protein is CASSTRQQNTEAFF.

This clonotype was counted only a few times. The CDR3 DNA reads TGTGCCAGCAGCCAAGGGCTAGCGGGAGACTACGAGCAGTACGTC. This translates into CASSQGLAGDYEQYV. The chain carries TRBV4-1 and TRBJ2-7, with TRBD2 matching over 10 bases. CDR3 length: 15 residues. The germline V gene encodes CDR1 MGHRA and CDR2 YSYEKL.

This clonotype was detected a few times. V gene TRBV9 combines with J gene TRBJ2-5, with D unclear. This CDR3 contains 13 residues. The V gene lost 3 bases and the J gene lost 5 bases, with 11 bases spanning the gap. Germline V gene lookup returns CDR1 SGDLS and CDR2 YYNGEE. Written as DNA, the CDR3 is TGTGCCAGCAGCGCCTCACAATGGGAGACCCAGTACTTC. This codes for CASSASQWETQYF.

The chain couples TRBV7-2 to TRBJ2-3; 9 nucleotides match TRBD2. Unmatched junction bases numbered 9, after V lost 5 bases and J lost 3 bases. The CDR3 extends over 16 amino acids. The germline CDR1 and CDR2 sequences are SGHTA and FQGNSA. CDR3 in DNA: TGTGCCAGCAGCCTGGGAGCGGGAGGTGAGACAGATACGCAGTATTTT. Encoded protein: CASSLGAGGETDTQYF.

This clonotype showed up just a few times. The chain employs TRBV20-1 and TRBJ1-2; 8 bases fit TRBD1. The CDR3 contains 15 residues. The junction had 10 bases not matched to a gene; V was cut back by 1 base and J by 6 bases. Per germline, CDR1 DFQATT and CDR2 SNEGSKA (reference sequence). CDR3 bases: TGCAGTGCTAGAGGCACCGGGACAGGACGTCATGGCTACACCTTC. Its translation is CSARGTGTGRHGYTF.

This clonotype was counted a few times. The V gene is TRBV11-2, the J gene TRBJ2-6; possibly TRBD1 for D (6 bases). Looked up from germline, CDR1 is SGHAT and CDR2 is FQNNGV. The CDR3 is 20 amino acids. Trimming shortened V by 4 bases and J by 2 bases, and 24 bases separated the two germline ends. This chain's CDR3 is CASSSQVGTRGLTGANVLTF. DNA for the CDR3: TGTGCCAGCAGCTCCCAGGTCGGGACACGGGGCCTGACTGGGGCCAACGTCCTGACTTTC.